The clone carrying this TCR beta chain showed up many times. At one end the junction does not follow the germline gene, possibly because of a read error. The sample comes from a study of blood T cells in healthy people across ages. Approximately 9.2 milliliters was the volume of peripheral blood drawn from each donor. Sample-barcoded 5' priming and a J-beta primer mix drove a second PCR of about 7 to 11 cycles. With 12 random nucleotides, a template-switch adaptor tagged each individual cDNA molecule. The study obtained at least 3 million CDR3-containing paired-end reads from every sample. Each CDR3 protein gets one entry after TCRdb re-called the 5' RACE reads with MiXCR. This sample yields about 1,800,000 distinct CDR3 sequences, of which approximately 30% are seen a single time; 7.7% belongs to the top ten. Source material: blood. This sequence originates from a woman aged 30 to 39 in good health.

The CDR3 DNA reads as TGCGCCAGCAGCGAAGACTCGGGAGGGTCCTACGAGCAGTACTTC. As protein: CASSEDSGGSYEQYF. V and J are TRBV4-3 and TRBJ2-7; 8 bases are shared with TRBD2. CDR1 LGHNA and CDR2 YSLEER come from the germline V gene. This CDR3 has 15 residues.